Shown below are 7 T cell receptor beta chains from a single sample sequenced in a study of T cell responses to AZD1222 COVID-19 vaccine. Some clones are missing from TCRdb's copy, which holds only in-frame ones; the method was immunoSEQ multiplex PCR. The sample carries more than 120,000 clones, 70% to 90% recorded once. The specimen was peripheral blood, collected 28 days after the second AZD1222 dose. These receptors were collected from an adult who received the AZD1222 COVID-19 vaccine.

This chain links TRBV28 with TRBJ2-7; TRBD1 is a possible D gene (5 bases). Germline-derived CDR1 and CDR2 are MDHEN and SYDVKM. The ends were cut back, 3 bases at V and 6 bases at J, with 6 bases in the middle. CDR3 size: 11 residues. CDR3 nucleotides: TGTGCCAGCAGTTTGGGGCTCGAGCAGTACTTC. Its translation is CASSLGLEQYF.

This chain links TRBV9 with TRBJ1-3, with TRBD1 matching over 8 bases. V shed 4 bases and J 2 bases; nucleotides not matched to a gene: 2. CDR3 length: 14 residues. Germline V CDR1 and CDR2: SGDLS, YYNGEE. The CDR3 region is CASSQTGAGNTIYF. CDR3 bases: TGTGCCAGCAGCCAGACAGGGGCTGGAAACACCATATATTTT.

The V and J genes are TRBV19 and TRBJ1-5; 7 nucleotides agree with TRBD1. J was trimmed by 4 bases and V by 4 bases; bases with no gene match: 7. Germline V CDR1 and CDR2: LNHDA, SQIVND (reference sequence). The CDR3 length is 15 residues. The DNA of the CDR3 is TGTGCCAGTAGTACGACAGGGCTTAGTAATCAGCCCCAGCATTTT. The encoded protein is CASSTTGLSNQPQHF.

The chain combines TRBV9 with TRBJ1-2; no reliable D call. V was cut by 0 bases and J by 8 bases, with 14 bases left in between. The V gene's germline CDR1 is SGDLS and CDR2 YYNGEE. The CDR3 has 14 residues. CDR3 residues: CASSVGRGQEGYTF. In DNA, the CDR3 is TGTGCCAGCAGCGTAGGAAGAGGGCAGGAGGGCTACACCTTC.

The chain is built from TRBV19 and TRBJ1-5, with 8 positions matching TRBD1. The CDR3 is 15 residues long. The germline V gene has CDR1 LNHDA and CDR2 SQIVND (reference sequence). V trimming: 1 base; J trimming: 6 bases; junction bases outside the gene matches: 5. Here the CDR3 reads CASSIAQQGAQPQHF. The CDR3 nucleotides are TGTGCCAGTAGTATAGCCCAGCAGGGGGCTCAGCCCCAGCATTTT.

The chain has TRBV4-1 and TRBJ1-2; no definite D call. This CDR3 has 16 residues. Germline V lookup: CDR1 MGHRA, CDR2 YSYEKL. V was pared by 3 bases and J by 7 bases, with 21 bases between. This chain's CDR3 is CASSHPGGGRGIGYTF. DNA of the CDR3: TGCGCCAGCAGCCACCCCGGAGGAGGGCGCGGGATTGGCTACACCTTC.

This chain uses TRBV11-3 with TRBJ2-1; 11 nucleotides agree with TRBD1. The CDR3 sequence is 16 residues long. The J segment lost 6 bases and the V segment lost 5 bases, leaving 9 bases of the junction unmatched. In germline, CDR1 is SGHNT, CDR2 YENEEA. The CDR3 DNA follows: TGTGCCAGCAGCGCGCCGGGACAGGGGGGTCCCAATGAGCAGTTCTTC. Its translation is CASSAPGQGGPNEQFF. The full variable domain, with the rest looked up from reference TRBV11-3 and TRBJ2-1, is EAGVVQSPRYKIIEKKQPVAFWCNPISGHNTLYWYLQNLGQGPELLIRYENEEAVDDSQLPKDRFSAERLKGVDSTLKIQPAELGDSAVYLCASSAPGQGGPNEQFFGPGTRLTVL.